The 12 T cell receptor beta chains listed next were all sequenced from one sample in a study of blood T cells in healthy people across ages. It was with a sample-barcoded 5' primer and a J-beta primer mix that a second PCR of roughly 6 to 11 cycles was run. TCRdb called the 5' RACE reads again in MiXCR, with one record for every CDR3 protein. The sample carries roughly 2 million distinct CDR3 sequences, roughly 52% recorded once. The sample was blood. The origin of the receptors is a woman aged 40 to 55 in good health.

This clonotype was counted a few times. The gene calls are TRBV20-1 and TRBJ2-4, with D perhaps matching TRBD1 or TRBD2 (6 bases each). The V gene's germline CDR1 is DFQATT and CDR2 SNEGSKA (reference sequence). The V and J ends lost 6 bases and 8 bases respectively, with 17 bases between them. This CDR3 comprises 13 residues. The CDR3 is CSARRGAGDIQYF. DNA of the CDR3: TGCAGTGCACGAAGGGGGGCCGGTGACATTCAGTACTTC.

V is TRBV20-1 and J is TRBJ1-1, with TRBD1 matching 7 bases. This CDR3 spans 14 amino acids. CDR1 DFQATT and CDR2 SNEGSKA come from the germline V gene (reference sequence). The junction had 6 bases not matched to a gene; V was cut back by 5 bases and J by 0 bases. CDR3 region: CSAFRQGMNTEAFF. In nucleotides, the CDR3 is TGCAGTGCTTTCCGACAGGGCATGAACACTGAAGCTTTCTTT.

This clonotype turned up a few times. CDR3 DNA: TGTGCCAGCAGTTCTGAACGGACAGGGACCTGGTACGAGCAGTACTTC. Translated: CASSSERTGTWYEQYF. The chain links TRBV6-2 or TRBV6-3 to TRBJ2-7, with TRBD1 matching over 8 bases. Losses at the gene ends were 4 bases for V and 4 bases for J; bases not matched to a gene: 12. The CDR3 covers 16 residues. The germline V gene has CDR1 MNHEY and CDR2 SVGEGT.

The chain combines TRBV28 with TRBJ2-3, with a tentative D call TRBD1 (6 bases). The germline V and J ends were trimmed by 6 bases and 1 base, with 14 bases remaining between them. Looked up from germline, CDR1 is MDHEN and CDR2 is SYDVKM. The CDR3 covers 15 residues. DNA for the CDR3: TGTGCCAGCAGACGGGACAAGGGGGGCACAGATACGCAGTATTTT. Translated, it gives CASRRDKGGTDTQYF.

The CDR3 DNA sequence: TGTGCCAGCAGCTCCTCAGGGGGCAAGGGGCAGACCCAGTTCTTC. Its translation: CASSSSGGKGQTQFF. V gene TRBV7-3 combines with J gene TRBJ2-1, with 8 bases matching TRBD1. From germline, CDR1 is SGHTA and CDR2 FQGTGA. The CDR3 runs 15 residues. After removal of 4 bases from V and 13 bases from J, the junction contained 15 bases not matched to a gene. Looking up the rest from reference TRBV7-3 and TRBJ2-1 gives the full variable domain: GAGVSQTPSNKVTEKGKYVELRCDPISGHTALYWYRQSLGQGPEFLIYFQGTGAADDSGLPNDRFFAVRPEGSVSTLKIQRTERGDSAVYLCASSSSGGKGQTQFFGPGTRLTVL.

This clonotype was found a few times. The rearrangement links TRBV20-1 to TRBJ2-7; TRBD1 or TRBD2 may be the D gene (5 bases each). The CDR3 extends over 13 amino acids. Trimming removed 6 bases from V and 7 bases from J, with 19 bases in between. Germline CDR1 and CDR2: DFQATT and SNEGSKA (reference sequence). CDR3 residues: CSADNSGWGEQYF. Here the CDR3 DNA reads TGCAGTGCCGATAACTCGGGGTGGGGGGAGCAGTACTTC.

The V and J genes are TRBV4-2 and TRBJ2-4; TRBD2 might be the D (5 bases). Per germline, CDR1 LGHNA and CDR2 YNFKEQ. V was cut by 1 base and J by 7 bases, with 11 bases left in between. This CDR3 spans 14 amino acids. The CDR3 reads CASSQVASLNIQYF. The DNA for the CDR3 is TGTGCCAGCAGCCAAGTTGCTAGCCTGAACATTCAGTACTTC.

This chain uses TRBV5-1 with TRBJ2-5; 8 nucleotides agree with TRBD1. The CDR3 spans 15 residues. Germline CDR1 is SGHRS and CDR2 is YFSETQ. Trimming cost V 0 bases and J 11 bases; bases outside gene matches: 12. The DNA for the CDR3 is TGCGCCAGCAGCTTGGAACCGGGACAGGACAATGAGCAGTACTTC. This gives the protein CASSLEPGQDNEQYF.

The CDR3: CASSTDRGSTNEKLFF. The DNA of the CDR3 is TGTGCCAGCAGTACTGACAGGGGGTCTACTAATGAAAAACTGTTTTTT. The V and J genes are TRBV6-5 and TRBJ1-4, with TRBD1 matching 9 bases. The J segment lost 2 bases and the V segment lost 5 bases, leaving 6 bases of the junction unmatched. CDR1 and CDR2 (germline): MNHEY, SVGAGI. The CDR3 has 16 amino acids.

The rearrangement joins TRBV28 to TRBJ2-7; tentative D call: TRBD2 (6 bases). Trimming cost V 4 bases and J 2 bases, with 18 bases left between them. CDR1 is MDHEN and CDR2 is SYDVKM in the germline V gene. The CDR3 is 16 amino acids. DNA for the CDR3: TGTGCCAGCAGTTCCCAGGGTATCCGGACTACCTACGAGCAGTACTTC. Translating gives CASSSQGIRTTYEQYF.

The CDR3 region has the DNA TGTGCCAGCAGCCGAGGGACAGGCCCCCTGGAAGGTCAGCCCCAGCATTTT. Residues: CASSRGTGPLEGQPQHF. V usage is TRBV6-1 and J usage is TRBJ1-5, with TRBD1 matching over 8 bases. The CDR3 is 17 residues long. The germline gives CDR1 MNHNS, CDR2 SASEGT. Trimming removed 6 bases from V and 6 bases from J; junction bases left unmatched: 16.

In its sample, this clonotype was seen a few times. The chain couples TRBV28 to TRBJ2-7, with a possible D match to TRBD2 (6 bases). The CDR3 covers 15 residues. Germline values: CDR1 MDHEN, CDR2 SYDVKM. The V and J ends lost 5 bases and 6 bases respectively, with 20 bases between them. Written as DNA, the CDR3 is TGTGCCAGCAGTGCCCCCGGGACTGGGAAATTCGAGCAGTACTTC. It codes for CASSAPGTGKFEQYF.